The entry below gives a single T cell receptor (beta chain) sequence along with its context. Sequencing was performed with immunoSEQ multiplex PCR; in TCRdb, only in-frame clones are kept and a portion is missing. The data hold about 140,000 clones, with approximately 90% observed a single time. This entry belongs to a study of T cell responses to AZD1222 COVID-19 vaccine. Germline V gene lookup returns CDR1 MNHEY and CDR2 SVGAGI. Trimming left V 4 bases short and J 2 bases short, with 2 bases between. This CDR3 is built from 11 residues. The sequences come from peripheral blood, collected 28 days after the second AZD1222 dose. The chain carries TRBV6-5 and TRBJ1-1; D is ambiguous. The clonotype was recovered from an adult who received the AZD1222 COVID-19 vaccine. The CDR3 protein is CASSSNTEAFF. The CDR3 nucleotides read TGTGCCAGCAGTTCCAACACTGAAGCTTTCTTT.